This record looks at one TCR beta chain sequence and its context. This sample was included in a study of blood T cell repertoires in COVID-19. Study context: Samples representing acute and convalescent COVID-19 were sourced from the United States, Italy and Spain. PBMCs, B-cell-depleted T cells, or T cells provided the cDNA or gDNA that made up the material.

Original analysis: For nucleated cells, counts were estimated from reference gene primer amplification. Profiling relied on immunoSEQ multiplex PCR, and the TCRdb table lists in-frame clones only, not all of them. V, J and clone size were drawn from that table, and D and trimming were deduced from the DNA. The table has 410,000 or so clones, approximately 90% seen once. Recruited during active infection, patients (from Seattle) were subsequently followed longitudinally. The receptor comes from a woman aged 40 to 55 with COVID-19, enrolled during active disease. The material sequenced was peripheral blood.

The DNA for the CDR3 is TGTGCCAGCAGCCTACCAGGCCTCGAGCGGTATGGCTACACCTTC. As protein: CASSLPGLERYGYTF. This chain links TRBV3-1 (or the pseudogene TRBV3-2) with TRBJ1-2; no reliable D call. V lost 4 bases, J lost 5 bases, and 17 bases lay in between. Germline-derived CDR1 and CDR2 are LGHDT and YNNKEL (reference sequence). This CDR3 has 15 amino acids.